This passage covers 12 T cell receptor beta chains from one sample sequenced in a study of early T cells in non-severe SARS-CoV-2 infection. TCRdb independently ran MiXCR on the 5' RACE reads; one entry per CDR3 protein. The top ten clones hold 5.5% of a sample with 70,000 to 90,000 distinct CDR3 sequences, 14% to 15% of them seen once. The sample consisted of whole blood. These receptors all stem from an adult who was a healthcare worker with PCR-confirmed SARS-CoV-2 infection or an uninfected control (not recorded which).

This clonotype was counted only a few times. The chain carries TRBV7-9 and TRBJ2-3; 9 bases agree with TRBD2. Germline lookup yields CDR1 SEHNR and CDR2 FQNEAQ (reference sequence). With 4 bases clipped from V and 0 bases from J, the junction kept 2 bases outside the gene matches. The length of the CDR3 is 15 residues. The CDR3 DNA follows: TGTGCCAGCAGCTCGGCGGGGGGGAGCACAGATACGCAGTATTTT. Translating it yields CASSSAGGSTDTQYF.

The chain uses TRBV7-9 and TRBJ2-3; 10 bases are a match to TRBD2. Germline V gene lookup returns CDR1 SEHNR and CDR2 FQNEAQ (reference sequence). J lost 3 bases, V lost 2 bases, and 8 bases had no gene match. CDR3 length equals 17 residues. As DNA, the CDR3 is TGTGCCAGCAGCTTACCATCCGGGACTAGCGATACAGATACGCAGTATTTT. Translating gives CASSLPSGTSDTDTQYF. The entire variable domain, with the rest obtained from reference TRBV7-9 and TRBJ2-3, is as follows: DTGVSQNPRHKITKRGQNVTFRCDPISEHNRLYWYRQTLGQGPEFLTYFQNEAQLEKSRLLSDRFSAERPKGSFSTLEIQRTEQGDSAMYLCASSLPSGTSDTDTQYFGPGTRLTVL.

The chain combines TRBV20-1 with TRBJ2-7; 8 bases line up with TRBD2. J gave up 5 bases and V 0 bases, and 9 bases lay outside the gene matches. Germline loops: CDR1 DFQATT, CDR2 SNEGSKA (reference sequence). The CDR3 length is 15 residues. The CDR3 nucleotides are TGCAGTGCTAGAGATGGCAGCGGGAGACTCCACGAGCAGTACTTC. Protein product: CSARDGSGRLHEQYF.

This clonotype was detected only a few times. This chain joins TRBV15 and TRBJ2-1; 8 bases fit TRBD2. CDR1 and CDR2 from the germline V gene are LNHNV and YYDKDF (reference sequence). V lost 1 base to trimming and J lost 8 bases; unmatched junction nucleotides: 7. The CDR3 is 15 residues long. CDR3 loop: CATSRVREGRHEQFF. In DNA, the CDR3 is TGTGCCACCAGCAGAGTACGGGAGGGTAGACATGAGCAGTTCTTC.

This clonotype came up a few times. The chain has TRBV7-6 and TRBJ2-5, with 8 positions matching TRBD2. The CDR3 extends over 13 amino acids. Trimming at V came to 5 bases and at J to 5 bases, leaving 4 bases not matched to a gene. CDR1 and CDR2 (germline): SGHVS, FNYEAQ. This chain's CDR3 is CASSPSGSETQYF. The DNA of the CDR3 is TGTGCCAGCAGCCCCAGCGGGAGTGAGACCCAGTACTTC. The full variable domain, completed using reference TRBV7-6 and TRBJ2-5, is GAGVSQSPRYKVTKRGQDVALRCDPISGHVSLYWYRQALGQGPEFLTYFNYEAQQDKSGLPNDRFSAERPEGSISTLTIQRTEQRDSAMYRCASSPSGSETQYFGPGTRLLVL.

The rearrangement uses TRBV6-6 and TRBJ2-5; D remains unclear. The CDR3 totals 16 residues. Germline V gene lookup returns CDR1 MNHNY and CDR2 SVGAGI (reference sequence). With 4 bases removed from V and 1 base from J, the gap between germline ends came to 16 bases. CDR3 nucleotide sequence: TGTGCCAGCAGTTCTGACCCCCCTAGGCGCCAAGAGACCCAGTACTTC. It is translated as CASSSDPPRRQETQYF.

Comments on this clonotype: Given the absence of the conserved phenylalanine or tryptophan at the CDR3 end, a read error is likely. V gene TRBV3-1 combines with J gene TRBJ1-5, with D perhaps matching TRBD1 (6 bases). The CDR3 totals 14 residues. The germline CDR1 and CDR2 sequences are LGHDT and YNNKEL (reference sequence). Trimming cost V 1 base and J 7 bases, with 11 bases left between them. CDR3 sequence reads: CASSQVGAGQPQHL. Written as DNA, the CDR3 is TGTGCCAGCAGCCAAGTGGGGGCGGGACAGCCCCAGCATTTA.

The rearrangement joins TRBV9 to TRBJ2-1; D is unclear. Trimming took off 0 bases at V and 6 bases at J, with 13 bases between the two ends. This CDR3 is built from 15 residues. The germline gives CDR1 SGDLS, CDR2 YYNGEE. The DNA of the CDR3 is TGTGCCAGCAGCGTAGTGGTGGGTGTGGGCAATGAGCAGTTCTTC. Residues: CASSVVVGVGNEQFF.

This clonotype was picked up many times. At one end the junction does not follow the germline gene, possibly because of a read error. The genes are TRBV6-6 and TRBJ1-5, with unresolved D. The length of the CDR3 is 10 residues. Germline values: CDR1 MNHNY, CDR2 SVGAGI (reference sequence). Here the CDR3 DNA reads TGTGCCAGCGGTTATCAGCCCCAGCATTTT. It yields the protein CASGYQPQHF.

This clonotype was detected many times. This chain links TRBV2 with TRBJ2-7, with D tentatively TRBD1 (5 bases). V was clipped by 6 bases and J by 1 base, with 7 bases between them. The CDR3 loop spans 12 amino acids. Germline V lookup: CDR1 SNHLY, CDR2 FYNNEI. CDR3 sequence (DNA): TGTGCCAGCAGGACAGAGTCCTACGAGCAGTACTTC. It yields the protein CASRTESYEQYF.

This clonotype was counted many times. The V and J genes are TRBV10-2 and TRBJ2-1; perhaps TRBD2 as D (6 bases). CDR3 length: 14 residues. In germline, CDR1 is WSHSY, CDR2 SAAADI. V was clipped by 6 bases and J by 2 bases, with 11 bases between them. The CDR3 DNA reads TGCGCCAGCAGGGGGACTCCAACCTACAATGAGCAGTTCTTC. This codes for CASRGTPTYNEQFF.

The CDR3 DNA follows: TGTGCCAGCAGTTCTAACGCGGTCGATGAGCAGTTCTTC. Protein product: CASSSNAVDEQFF. J is TRBJ2-1 and V is TRBV28; D ambiguous. In germline, CDR1 is MDHEN, CDR2 SYDVKM. The V gene lost 4 bases and the J gene lost 8 bases, with 12 bases spanning the gap. The CDR3 is made up of 13 amino acids.